This T cell receptor (beta chain) was obtained from a study of blood T cells in healthy people across ages. This clonotype is a singleton in its sample. A sample-barcoded 5' primer and a J-beta primer mix were used in a second PCR of about 7 to 12 cycles. TCRdb recomputed calls from the 5' RACE reads with MiXCR, one row per CDR3 protein. Of 1.5 million or so distinct CDR3 sequences detected, roughly two fifths appear once; the ten largest clones hold about 3.8%. V dropped 3 bases and J dropped 7; count of bases not matched to a gene: 7. This CDR3 has 14 residues. The germline V gene encodes CDR1 SGHTA and CDR2 FQGNSA.

The sequencing sample was made of blood. This chain joins TRBV7-2 and TRBJ1-1; 8 bases map to TRBD1. The source is a woman aged 18-35 years in good health. Here the CDR3 reads CASSLAGTGLEAFF. In DNA form, the CDR3 reads TGTGCCAGCAGCTTGGCCGGGACAGGTCTTGAAGCTTTCTTT.